This TCR beta chain was identified in a study of cytomegalovirus exposure and HLA in healthy donors (dated by TCRdb to 2017 to 2019). With respect to the entire study: In an earlier analysis of some 610 of the donors, approximately 300 Gb of sequence data and about 110 million unique TCR beta sequences from 150 million to 200 million T cells were reported. In an earlier analysis of over 550 of the donors, high-throughput TCR beta sequencing was used to judge whether each TCR beta V gene segment behaved as functional or pseudogenic. Among some 410 genotyped donors of the cohort, an average of roughly 230,000 unique TCR beta nucleotide sequences was sequenced per donor, of which about 18% were non-productive. The study combined high-throughput TCR immunosequencing, statistical association of individual TCRs with disease status, and machine learning to predict cytomegalovirus infection status. All discovery cohort repertoires had been generated on a single sequencing platform. HLA typing covered class I and class II loci at four-digit resolution. Donor age, sex, ethnicity and CMV serostatus were collected together with the repertoire data. The aim of the study was to test whether cataloging public T cell receptors could identify signatures of past pathogen exposure. Using immunosequencing, the study profiled T cell repertoires from 666 subjects and related those repertoires to cytomegalovirus serostatus. Rather than drawing on any new phenotypic data, the later analysis identified candidate immune exposures from TCR beta sequences and the way those sequences occurred across donors. Along with the approximately 650-subject first cohort, a separate validation cohort of approximately 110 different subjects was used. The genetic ancestry cluster associated with self-reported Caucasian donors included roughly 84% of the 398 genotyped donors. A later genetic analysis took genome-wide SNP genotypes for 398 of the 666 donors and used that subset as a discovery cohort. The number of typed donors differed by locus: roughly 620-630 for A, B, C, DRB1 and DQB1; approximately 520 for DQA1; 606 for DPA1; and around 490 for DPB1. A later analysis re-examined previously published TCR beta repertoires from hundreds of donors and added high-resolution HLA genotyping to investigate patterns of TCR occurrence. Approximately 310 gigabases of sequencing data and about 92 million unique TCR sequences made up an early release that covered about 640 HLA-typed donors. Roughly 5 DR-DQ haplotypes were handled as single units for association and clustering because linkage in the cohort was strong. General study outcomes and caveats: Because HLA typing was missing for some donors at each locus, association tests included only the typed subset. Most CMV-associated TCR beta chains appeared to be HLA-restricted in a later analysis, and the HLA associations seemed to be driven largely by CMV exposure. The authors suggested that the approach could potentially be generalized to other disease states and immunological phenotypes. An earlier analysis of around 540 of the donors showed that most TCR beta V segments appeared in productive rearrangements either about 87% or about 30% of the time, which broadly matched IMGT annotations. Compared with the approximately 670-donor mean, donors in an Asian-associated ancestry cluster had fewer N-insertions in productive TCRs, according to a later genetic analysis. According to a later analysis, TCR association rates differed among HLA loci, with DRB1 alleles showing the most associated TCRs and HLA-C alleles showing the fewest. In a later analysis, several top co-occurrence clusters were reported to appear linked to parvovirus B19, influenza, CMV and Epstein-Barr virus. Immune exposure information for the cohort was limited to CMV serostatus. A group of highly shared sequence variants was considered likely to be a technical artifact of the sequencing pipeline. The classifier was reported to diagnose cytomegalovirus status with high specificity and sensitivity in both the original cohort and the validation cohort. A further reported finding was that TCR beta sequences accurately predicted the HLA-A and HLA-B alleles for most subjects in the first cohort. Correlated functional status among segregating V segments might be attributable to linkage disequilibrium, but an unknown experimental factor could not be ruled out. In a later analysis, 16,951 TCR beta sequences were associated with specific HLA alleles at a false discovery rate of 0.05. Some IMGT-functional V segments, including TRBV6-2 and TRBV6-3, could not be distinguished by the 87-base-pair reads and were therefore excluded. In this cohort, only TCR beta chains were sequenced, and detectable features were limited by the absence of alpha or paired-chain data. While some public TCRs were present in many individuals, most TCR sequences turned up only very rarely across donors. Fewer than 20 rarely observed V segments, including chromosome 9 orphons, were excluded from the earlier analysis of 550 to 700 of the donors because counts were too low. Sequencing depth was assumed to be roughly uniform across donors in the presence/absence analyses, though that assumption may not hold. A later genetic analysis associated a missense DCLRE1C variant with V-gene and J-gene trimming of TCR beta chains, and an independent cohort replicated the association. A few of the identified cytomegalovirus-associated TCR beta chains were confirmed in vitro to be specific for cytomegalovirus antigens. Compared with equally common non-associated chains, HLA-associated TCR beta chains in a later analysis were more clonally expanded and had lower generation probabilities. The study listed 150 to 200 TCR beta chains as associated with cytomegalovirus. When HLA alleles, especially DR and DQ, strongly co-occurred, TCR associations were difficult to assign to individual alleles.

V ends up 1 base short and J 4 bases short, with an unmatched junction base count of 1. From the cysteine up to the phenylalanine, the CDR3 has a length of 13 residues. Of all the DNA, just the CDR3 is kept, 39 bases in frame from base 1. Taken from the germline V gene (reference sequence), the CDR1 and CDR2 loops are GTSNPN and SVGIG. Libraries were constructed by the immunoSEQ multiplex PCR assay. The multiplex PCR relied on a mix of 60 forward primers for TCR Vbeta segments and 13 reverse primers for TCR Jbeta segments. Amplification of the CDR3 region of rearranged TCR beta genes was performed with a multiplex PCR assay on genomic DNA. Amplified TCR beta libraries were sequenced as 87-base-pair reads on the Illumina HiSeq System. Per the source publication's procedure: A later analysis counted some 80 million unique TCR beta chains across the 600 to 850 repertoires, and approximately 11 million of these chains were shared by at least two donors. A nearest-neighbor algorithm error-corrected the raw reads and collapsed the reads into unique sequences, merging closely related sequences to remove PCR and sequencing errors. Alignment of CDR3 sequences to IMGT reference sequences was used to assign V, D and J gene segments. For a sequence to be retained, at least a six-nucleotide match to both a V gene segment and a J gene segment was required. Rearrangements were called productive when the CDR3 lacked stop codons and stayed in frame with V and J; all others were non-productive. CDR3 was defined by IMGT convention, running from the second conserved V-encoded cysteine to the conserved J-encoded phenylalanine. In an earlier analysis of 587 of the donors, sequences lacking an unambiguous match to a single V gene segment were excluded. An earlier analysis of roughly 590 of the donors called V segments functional above 56.7% productive rearrangements and segregating when the between-donor standard deviation exceeded 5%. To diagnose cytomegalovirus status from the catalog of TCR beta chain sequences, a statistical classification framework was built. In a later analysis, TCR nucleotide sequences were compared against IMGT/GENE-DB human TR gene sequences so that V and J genes could be assigned. Using the TCRdist pipeline, a later analysis assigned CDR3 sequences along with most-parsimonious VDJ recombination scenarios. In a later analysis, each TCR beta chain was defined by its CDR3 amino acid sequence together with its V-gene family, and reads lacking a unique V-gene family were excluded. A later analysis removed roughly 590 highly shared, low-generation-probability nucleotide sequences to deal with suspected cross-contamination and a sequencing artifact. A later analysis calculated a clonal expansion index for each public chain from normalized within-repertoire ranks of inferred template counts. A later analysis computed generation probabilities with a VDJ recombination model fitted to out-of-frame rearrangements, and checked the results against IGoR. In a later analysis, hypergeometric tests were used to score TCR-TCR, TCR-HLA and TCR-CMV co-occurrence, with a repertoire-size bias correction applied to TCR pairs. A later analysis estimated false discovery rates by permuting HLA or CMV assignments 20 times. In a later analysis, co-occurring TCRs were grouped with DBSCAN, and TCRdist sequence similarity was added when clustering was performed within HLA-allele-positive subsets. For co-occurrence clustering, repertoires with fewer than 30,000 or more than 120,000 public chains were excluded, along with a handful of repertoires with anomalous nucleotide sharing. The clones in this table, taken by TCRdb from immuneACCESS, are in-frame only. Not every clone is retained; where verified, under half of the shortfall comes from an unresolved V gene, and the cause of the rest is unknown. Clonal size and the V and J genes are those of that table, whereas D and trimming came from the DNA. This sample lists over 150,000 clones; about 80% were detected once. The ten largest clones add up to about 9.5% of the sample.

In the case of this clone: What antigen it recognizes has not been identified. Base qualities are not recorded, but no much larger clone differs from it by a single base.

The cohort was made up of under 800 healthy bone marrow donors. Cohort members were all nominally healthy when sampled, although unrecorded immune exposures were likely present. The donor was CMV seropositive and was included in the group of 250 to 300 seropositive cohort members. A peripheral blood sample was collected from each donor, and TCR beta sequencing was performed on peripheral blood mononuclear cells. The Qiagen DNeasy Blood Extraction Kit was used to extract genomic DNA from the blood cell samples. The clonotype originates from a man aged 18-30 years in good health and CMV-seropositive. Sequenced sample: PBMCs. The chain employs TRBV30 and TRBJ1-1; 9 central nucleotides agree with TRBD1. The base sequence is TGTGCCTGGAGTGACAGGGGGCCCACTGAAGCTTTCTTT. Its translation is CAWSDRGPTEAFF.